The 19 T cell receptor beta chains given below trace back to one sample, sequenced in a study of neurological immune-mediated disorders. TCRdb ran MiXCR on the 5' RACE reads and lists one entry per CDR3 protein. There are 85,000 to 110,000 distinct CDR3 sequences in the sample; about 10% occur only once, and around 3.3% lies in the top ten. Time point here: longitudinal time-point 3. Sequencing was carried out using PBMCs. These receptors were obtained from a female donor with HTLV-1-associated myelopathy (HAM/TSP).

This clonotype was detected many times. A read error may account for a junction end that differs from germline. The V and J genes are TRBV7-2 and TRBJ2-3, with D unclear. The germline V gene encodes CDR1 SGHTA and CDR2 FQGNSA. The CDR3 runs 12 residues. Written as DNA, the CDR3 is TGTGCCAGCAGCTTAAAATCGTTGGGTCTTTTTTTT. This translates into CASSLKSLGLFF.

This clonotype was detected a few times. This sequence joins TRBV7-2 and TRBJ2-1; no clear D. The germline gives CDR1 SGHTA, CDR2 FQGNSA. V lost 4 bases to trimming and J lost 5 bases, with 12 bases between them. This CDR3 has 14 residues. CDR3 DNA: TGTGCCAGCAGCTCTAGGGTAGCCAACAATGAGCAGTTCTTC. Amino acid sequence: CASSSRVANNEQFF.

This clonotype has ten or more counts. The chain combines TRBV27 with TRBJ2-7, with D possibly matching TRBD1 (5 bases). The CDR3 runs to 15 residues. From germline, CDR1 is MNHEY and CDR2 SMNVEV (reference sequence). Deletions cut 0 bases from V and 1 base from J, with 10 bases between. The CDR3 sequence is CASSLSQGVSYEQYF. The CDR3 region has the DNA TGTGCCAGCAGTTTATCTCAGGGTGTATCCTACGAGCAGTACTTC.

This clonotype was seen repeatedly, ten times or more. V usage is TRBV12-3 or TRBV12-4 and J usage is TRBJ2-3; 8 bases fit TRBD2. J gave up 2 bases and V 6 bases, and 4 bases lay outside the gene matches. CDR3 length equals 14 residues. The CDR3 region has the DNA TGTGCCAGCAGCCACGGGGGGGCCACAGATACGCAGTATTTT. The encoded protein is CASSHGGATDTQYF.

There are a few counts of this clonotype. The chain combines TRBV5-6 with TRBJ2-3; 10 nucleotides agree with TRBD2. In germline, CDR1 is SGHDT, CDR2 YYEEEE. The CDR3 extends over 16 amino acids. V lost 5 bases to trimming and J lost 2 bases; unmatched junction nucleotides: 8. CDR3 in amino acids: CASSRKRGGFTDTQYF. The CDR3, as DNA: TGTGCCAGCAGTAGGAAGCGGGGGGGATTCACAGATACGCAGTATTTT.

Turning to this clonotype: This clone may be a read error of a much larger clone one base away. The CDR3 protein is CASNQEQGRSGEQYF. The DNA for the CDR3 is TGTGCCAGCAACCAAGAACAGGGTCGTTCGGGGGAGCAGTACTTC. J is TRBJ2-7 and V is TRBV3-1, with D tentatively TRBD1 (6 bases). CDR1 is LGHDT, CDR2 YNNKEL, per germline (reference sequence). This CDR3 contains 15 residues.

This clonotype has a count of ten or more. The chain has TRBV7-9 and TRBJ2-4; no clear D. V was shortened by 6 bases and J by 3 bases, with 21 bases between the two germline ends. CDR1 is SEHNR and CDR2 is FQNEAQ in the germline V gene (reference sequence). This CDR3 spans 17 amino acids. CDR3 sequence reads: CASRPLDAQGGKNIQYF. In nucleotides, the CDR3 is TGTGCCAGCAGGCCCTTGGACGCACAAGGTGGCAAAAACATTCAGTACTTC.

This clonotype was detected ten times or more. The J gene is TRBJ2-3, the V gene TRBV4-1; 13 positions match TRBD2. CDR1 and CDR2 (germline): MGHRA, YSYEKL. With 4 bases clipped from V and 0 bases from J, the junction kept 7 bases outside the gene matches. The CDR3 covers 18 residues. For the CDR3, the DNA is TGCGCCAGCAGCCTAAGGACTAGCGGGGGAGATAGCACAGATACGCAGTATTTT. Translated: CASSLRTSGGDSTDTQYF.

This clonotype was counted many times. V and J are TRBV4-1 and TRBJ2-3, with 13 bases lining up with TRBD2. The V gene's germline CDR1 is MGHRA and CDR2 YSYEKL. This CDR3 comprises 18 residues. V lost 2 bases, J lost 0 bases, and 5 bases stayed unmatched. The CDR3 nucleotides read TGCGCCAGCAGCCAACGACTAGCGGGGGGCCCTAGCACAGATACGCAGTATTTT. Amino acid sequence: CASSQRLAGGPSTDTQYF.

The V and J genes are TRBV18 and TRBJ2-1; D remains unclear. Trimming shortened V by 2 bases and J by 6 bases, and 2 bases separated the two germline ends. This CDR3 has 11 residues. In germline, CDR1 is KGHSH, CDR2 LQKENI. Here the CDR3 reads CASSPSNEQFF. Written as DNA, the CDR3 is TGTGCCAGCTCACCATCCAATGAGCAGTTCTTC.

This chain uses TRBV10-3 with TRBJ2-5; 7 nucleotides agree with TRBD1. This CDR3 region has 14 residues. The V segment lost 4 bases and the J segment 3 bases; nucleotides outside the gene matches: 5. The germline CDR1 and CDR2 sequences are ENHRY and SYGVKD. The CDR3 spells CAISVPGTEETQYF. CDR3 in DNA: TGTGCCATCAGTGTTCCTGGGACAGAAGAGACCCAGTACTTC.

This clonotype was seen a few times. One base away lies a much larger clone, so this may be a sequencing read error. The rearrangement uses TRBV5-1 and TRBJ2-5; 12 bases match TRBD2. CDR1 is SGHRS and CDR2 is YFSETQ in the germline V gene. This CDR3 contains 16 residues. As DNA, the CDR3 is TGCGCCAACAGCTTCGGGACTAGCGGGTTACAAGAGACCCAGTACTTC. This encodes CANSFGTSGLQETQYF.

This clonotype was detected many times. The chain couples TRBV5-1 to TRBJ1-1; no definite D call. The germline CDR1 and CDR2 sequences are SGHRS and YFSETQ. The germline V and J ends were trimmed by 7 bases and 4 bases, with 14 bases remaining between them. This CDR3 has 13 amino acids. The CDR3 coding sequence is TGCGCCAGCCGGCGGGAGGCGCTCACTGAAGCTTTCTTT. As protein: CASRREALTEAFF.

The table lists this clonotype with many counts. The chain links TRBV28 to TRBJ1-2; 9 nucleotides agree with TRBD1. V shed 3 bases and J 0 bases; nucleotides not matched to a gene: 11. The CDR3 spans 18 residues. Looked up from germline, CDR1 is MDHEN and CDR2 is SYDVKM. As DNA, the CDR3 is TGTGCCAGCAGTTTTACCGGGACAGGGATAAGAGCTAACTATGGCTACACCTTC. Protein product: CASSFTGTGIRANYGYTF.

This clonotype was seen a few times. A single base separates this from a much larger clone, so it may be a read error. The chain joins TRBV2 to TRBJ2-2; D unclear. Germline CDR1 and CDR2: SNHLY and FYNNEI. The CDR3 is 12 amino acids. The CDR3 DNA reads TGTACCAGCAGTGCGCGCCTAGGGGAGCTGTTTTTT. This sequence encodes CTSSARLGELFF.

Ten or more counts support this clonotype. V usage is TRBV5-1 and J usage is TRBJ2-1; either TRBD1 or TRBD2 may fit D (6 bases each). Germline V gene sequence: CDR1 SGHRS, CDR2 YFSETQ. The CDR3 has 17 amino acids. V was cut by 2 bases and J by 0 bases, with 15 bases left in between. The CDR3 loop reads CASSLRGDRSSYNEQFF. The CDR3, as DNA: TGCGCCAGCAGCTTAAGGGGGGACCGTAGCTCCTACAATGAGCAGTTCTTC. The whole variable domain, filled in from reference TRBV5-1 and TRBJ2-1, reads KAGVTQTPRYLIKTRGQQVTLSCSPISGHRSVSWYQQTPGQGLQFLFEYFSETQRNKGNFPGRFSGRQFSNSRSEMNVSTLELGDSALYLCASSLRGDRSSYNEQFFGPGTRLTVL.

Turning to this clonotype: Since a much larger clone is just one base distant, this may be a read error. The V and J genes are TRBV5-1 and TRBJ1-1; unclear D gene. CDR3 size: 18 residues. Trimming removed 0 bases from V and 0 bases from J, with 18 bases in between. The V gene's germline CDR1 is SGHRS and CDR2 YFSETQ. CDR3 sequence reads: CASSLGVNPVGLNTEAFF. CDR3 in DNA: TGCGCCAGCAGCTTGGGGGTAAACCCGGTGGGCCTGAACACTGAAGCTTTCTTT.

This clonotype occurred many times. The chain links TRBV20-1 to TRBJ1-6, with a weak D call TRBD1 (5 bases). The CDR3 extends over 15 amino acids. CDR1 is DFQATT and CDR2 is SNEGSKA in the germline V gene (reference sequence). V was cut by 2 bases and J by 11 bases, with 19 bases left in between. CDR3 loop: CSARNPQGSETPLHF. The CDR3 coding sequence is TGCAGTGCTAGAAACCCTCAGGGTAGCGAAACACCCCTCCACTTT.

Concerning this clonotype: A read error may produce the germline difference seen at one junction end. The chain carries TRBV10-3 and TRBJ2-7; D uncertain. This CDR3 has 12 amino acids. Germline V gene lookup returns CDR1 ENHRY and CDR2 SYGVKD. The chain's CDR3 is CVILTPGDEQYF. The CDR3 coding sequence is TGTGTCATCCTGACCCCCGGTGACGAGCAGTACTTC.